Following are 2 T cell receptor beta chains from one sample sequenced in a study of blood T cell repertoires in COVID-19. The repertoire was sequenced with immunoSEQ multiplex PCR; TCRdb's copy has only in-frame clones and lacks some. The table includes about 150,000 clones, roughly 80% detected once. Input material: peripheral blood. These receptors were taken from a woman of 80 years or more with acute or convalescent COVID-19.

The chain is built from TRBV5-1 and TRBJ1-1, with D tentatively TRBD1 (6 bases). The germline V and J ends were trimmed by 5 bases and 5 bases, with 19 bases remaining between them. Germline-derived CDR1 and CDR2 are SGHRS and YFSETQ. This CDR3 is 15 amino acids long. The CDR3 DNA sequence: TGCGCCAGCAGTCAGAACGTGGGGGCAGGAACTGAAGCTTTCTTT. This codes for CASSQNVGAGTEAFF. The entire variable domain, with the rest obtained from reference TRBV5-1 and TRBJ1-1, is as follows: KAGVTQTPRYLIKTRGQQVTLSCSPISGHRSVSWYQQTPGQGLQFLFEYFSETQRNKGNFPGRFSGRQFSNSRSEMNVSTLELGDSALYLCASSQNVGAGTEAFFGQGTRLTVV.

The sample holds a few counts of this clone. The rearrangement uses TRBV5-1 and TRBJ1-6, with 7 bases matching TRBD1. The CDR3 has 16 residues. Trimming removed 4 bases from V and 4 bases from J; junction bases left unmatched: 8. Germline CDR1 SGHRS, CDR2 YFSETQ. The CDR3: CASSPTGDPYNSPLHF. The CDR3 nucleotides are TGCGCCAGCAGCCCTACAGGGGACCCGTATAATTCACCCCTCCACTTT.